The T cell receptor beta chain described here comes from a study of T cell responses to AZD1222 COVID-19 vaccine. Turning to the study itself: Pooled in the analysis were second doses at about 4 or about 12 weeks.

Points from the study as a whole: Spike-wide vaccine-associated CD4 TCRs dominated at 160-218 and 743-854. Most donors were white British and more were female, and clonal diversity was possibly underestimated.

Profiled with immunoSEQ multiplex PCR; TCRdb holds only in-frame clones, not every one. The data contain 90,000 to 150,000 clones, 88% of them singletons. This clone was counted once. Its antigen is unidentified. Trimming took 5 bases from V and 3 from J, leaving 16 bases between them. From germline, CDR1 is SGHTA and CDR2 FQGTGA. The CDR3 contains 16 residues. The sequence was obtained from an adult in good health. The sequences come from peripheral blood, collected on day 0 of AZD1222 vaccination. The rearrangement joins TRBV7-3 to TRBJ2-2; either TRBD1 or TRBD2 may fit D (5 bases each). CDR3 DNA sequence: TGTGCCAGCAGCAAACCCGGGACCAACCACACCGGGGAGCTGTTTTTT. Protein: CASSKPGTNHTGELFF. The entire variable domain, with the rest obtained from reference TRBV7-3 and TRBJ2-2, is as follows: GAGVSQTPSNKVTEKGKYVELRCDPISGHTALYWYRQSLGQGPEFLIYFQGTGAADDSGLPNDRFFAVRPEGSVSTLKIQRTERGDSAVYLCASSKPGTNHTGELFFGEGSRLTVL.